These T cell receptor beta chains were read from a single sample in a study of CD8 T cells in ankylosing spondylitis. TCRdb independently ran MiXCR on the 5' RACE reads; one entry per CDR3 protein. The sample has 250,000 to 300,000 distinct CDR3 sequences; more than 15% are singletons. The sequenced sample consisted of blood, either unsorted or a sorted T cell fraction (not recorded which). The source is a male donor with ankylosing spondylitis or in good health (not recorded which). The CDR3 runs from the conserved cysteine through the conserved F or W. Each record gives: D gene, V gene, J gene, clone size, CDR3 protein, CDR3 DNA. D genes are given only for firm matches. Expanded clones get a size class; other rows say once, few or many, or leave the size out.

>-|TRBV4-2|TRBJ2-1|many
CASSQDRASNEQFF
TGTGCCAGCAGCCAAGATCGGGCCTCCAATGAGCAGTTCTTC
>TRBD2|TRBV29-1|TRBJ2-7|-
CSVAGGRGEQYF
TGCAGCGTTGCCGGCGGGAGGGGAGAGCAGTACTTC
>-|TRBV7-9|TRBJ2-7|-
CASSIDSLYEQYF
TGTGCCAGCAGCATAGACAGCCTCTACGAGCAGTACTTC
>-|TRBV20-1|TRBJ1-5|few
CSARGRSYSNQPQHF
TGCAGTGCTAGGGGACGGTCATATAGCAATCAGCCCCAGCATTTT
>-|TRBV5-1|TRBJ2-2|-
CASSGPRPPNGLGELFF
TGCGCCAGCAGCGGTCCCAGGCCCCCCAATGGCCTCGGGGAGCTGTTTTTT
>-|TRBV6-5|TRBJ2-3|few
CASSYSGSSSTDTQYF
TGTGCCAGCAGTTACTCGGGTTCCTCTAGCACAGATACGCAGTATTTT
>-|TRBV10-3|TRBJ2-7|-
CAISESGGSAYEQYF
TGTGCCATCAGTGAGTCGGGGGGTAGCGCCTACGAGCAGTACTTC
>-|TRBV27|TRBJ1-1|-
CASSYIWGQGTEAFF
TGTGCCAGCAGTTATATATGGGGCCAAGGCACTGAAGCTTTCTTT
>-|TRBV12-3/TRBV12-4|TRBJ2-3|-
CASSPFTGESTDTQYF
TGTGCCAGCAGTCCATTTACAGGAGAGAGCACAGATACGCAGTATTTT
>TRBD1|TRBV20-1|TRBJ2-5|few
CSSQGGTGVETQYF
TGCAGTTCTCAAGGGGGGACAGGGGTAGAGACCCAGTACTTC
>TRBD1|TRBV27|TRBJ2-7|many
CASSFGQGVYEQYF
TGTGCCAGCAGTTTTGGACAGGGAGTGTACGAGCAGTACTTC
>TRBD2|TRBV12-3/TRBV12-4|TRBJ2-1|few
CASRIAGGPLNEQFF
TGTGCCAGCAGAATAGCGGGAGGGCCTTTAAATGAGCAGTTCTTC
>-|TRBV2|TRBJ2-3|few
CASRRQFGTDTQYF
TGTGCCAGCAGAAGACAGTTTGGCACAGATACGCAGTATTTT
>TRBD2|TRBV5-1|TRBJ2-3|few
CASSLLLAGGPSTDTQYF
TGCGCCAGCAGCTTGTTGCTAGCGGGAGGGCCTAGCACAGATACGCAGTATTTT
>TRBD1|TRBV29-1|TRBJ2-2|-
CSVEGQGAPGELFF
TGCAGCGTTGAAGGACAGGGGGCGCCCGGGGAGCTGTTTTTT
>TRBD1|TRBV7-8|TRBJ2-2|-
CASSDVTGGTNTGELFF
TGTGCCAGCAGCGACGTGACAGGGGGCACGAACACCGGGGAGCTGTTTTTT
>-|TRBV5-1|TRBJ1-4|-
CALLDTQEKKLFF
TGCGCCTTGCTGGACACCCAGGAGAAAAAACTGTTTTTT
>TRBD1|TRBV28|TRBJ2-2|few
CASSFSGGTGNYGELFF
TGTGCCAGCAGTTTTAGTGGTGGGACAGGGAACTACGGGGAGCTGTTTTTT
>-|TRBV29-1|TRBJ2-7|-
CSVEDEGNSYEQYF
TGCAGCGTTGAAGATGAGGGCAACTCGTACGAGCAGTACTTC
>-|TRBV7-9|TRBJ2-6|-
CASSLLAGESGANVLTF
TGTGCCAGCAGCTTGCTTGCAGGGGAATCTGGGGCCAACGTCCTGACTTTC
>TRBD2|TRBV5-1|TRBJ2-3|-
CASSLDLVLAGGDTQYF
TGCGCCAGCAGCTTGGATCTAGTGCTAGCGGGAGGAGATACGCAGTATTTT
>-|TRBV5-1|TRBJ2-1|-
CASSLVPYNEQFF
TGCGCCAGCAGCTTGGTCCCATACAATGAGCAGTTCTTC
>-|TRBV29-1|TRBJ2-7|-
CSVVGAYEQYF
TGCAGCGTTGTGGGGGCCTACGAGCAGTACTTC
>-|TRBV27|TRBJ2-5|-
CASSFFRGDQETQYF
TGTGCCAGCAGTTTTTTCCGTGGGGACCAAGAGACCCAGTACTTC
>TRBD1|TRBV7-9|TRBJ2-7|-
CASSLVGQGIYEQYF
TGTGCCAGCAGCTTAGTGGGACAGGGAATTTACGAGCAGTACTTC
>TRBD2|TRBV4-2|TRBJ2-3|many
CASSQDWLAGEPTQYF
TGTGCCAGCAGCCAAGATTGGCTAGCGGGAGAGCCAACGCAGTATTTT
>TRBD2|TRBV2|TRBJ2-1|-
CASSVVAGGGYNEQFF
TGTGCCAGCAGCGTAGTAGCGGGGGGTGGCTACAATGAGCAGTTCTTC
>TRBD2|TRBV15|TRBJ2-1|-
CATSAASGSDEQFF
TGTGCCACCAGCGCTGCTAGCGGGAGTGATGAGCAGTTCTTC
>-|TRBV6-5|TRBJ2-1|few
CASSYGTGSINEQFF
TGTGCCAGCAGTTACGGAACCGGGAGTATCAATGAGCAGTTCTTC
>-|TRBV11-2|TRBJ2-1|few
CASSLDGTFHYNEQFF
TGTGCCAGCAGCCTCGACGGGACTTTCCACTACAATGAGCAGTTCTTC